This TCR beta chain was captured by sequencing in a study of Graves' ophthalmopathy and Graves' hyperthyroidism (dated by TCRdb to 2016 to 2019). With respect to the entire study: Peripheral blood was collected before any treatment was given, at the time of initial diagnosis. TCR beta repertoire signatures were used to distinguish Graves' ophthalmopathy from Graves' hyperthyroidism and to predict progression to ophthalmopathy. In total, over 130 blood samples were TCR-sequenced: under 45 ophthalmopathy, roughly 80 hyperthyroidism and approximately 17 hyperthyroidism-to-ophthalmopathy patients. A discovery set of 90 to 100 patients (roughly 41 ophthalmopathy, about 58 stable hyperthyroidism) was enrolled to explore V-J signatures distinguishing ophthalmopathy from hyperthyroidism. An independent validation cohort comprised 18 hyperthyroidism patients and over 15 patients who later progressed from hyperthyroidism to ophthalmopathy. In about 6 hyperthyroidism patients, T-cell repertoires of thyroid tissue and blood were compared. After sampling, hyperthyroidism patients received methimazole starting at 30 mg daily, and ophthalmopathy patients received high-dose intravenous methylprednisolone. The roughly 94 discovery patients were randomly split 7:3 into training and test sets.

CDR3 length: 16 amino acids, cysteine to phenylalanine. The retained sequence is limited to the CDR3, 48 bases, with the frame set at the first base. The germline V gene encodes CDR1 MGHRA and CDR2 YSYEKL. Germline trimming: 2 bases from V, 3 bases from J; junction bases outside gene matches: 6. This clonotype has a count of ten or more. Its recognized antigen is unknown. The record has no base qualities; no much larger clone is one base away. For repertoire sequencing, the TCR beta CDR3 regions were amplified from RNA transcripts. A first-round RT-PCR used HTBI primers with the Qiagen OneStep RT-PCR kit, followed by a second-round multiplex PCR, size selection and purification. Libraries were sequenced paired-end with 100 bp reads on an Illumina HiSeq2000. Processing in the source paper ran as follows. SOAPnuke was used to process the reads, throwing out any read that had adapters, had uncalled bases, had a mean Phred below 15, or lacked an exact constant-primer or identifier match. COPE v1.2.5 was used to merge high-quality paired reads. Each unique nucleotide sequence was treated as a clonotype, and MiTCR v1.1 was used to align the clonotypes to the IMGT TRB V, D and J references. Only V-J combinations with frequency above 0.0001 were analysed, covering more than 99% of repertoires. A TCR clonal expansion and chaos score per V-J combination was defined as the ratio of F50 clonal expansion to chaos observed in the TCRdist matrix. Welch's t-statistics and random forest were used to reduce the features to some 13 V-J combinations, which were then used as input to a naive Bayes classifier. The Morisita-Horn index was used to measure how similar the thyroid and blood repertoires were. Using fastp at Q25 and MiXCR, TCRdb reprocessed the public reads and kept productive beta chains. Every entry covers one CDR3 protein and lists the most common genes and DNA from its rows. The V and J calls, along with clone size, are taken from TCRdb and not from the paper's own processing. In all, the sample holds about 370,000 distinct CDR3 sequences, and roughly 18% of those were seen once. Together, the top ten hold 1.6% of the sample.

Patients with ophthalmopathy had moderately to severely active disease, with a Clinical Activity Score of 3 or more, a NOSPECS grade of 4 or more, and a disease duration of less than 3 months. Patients were excluded if they had other autoimmune diseases, uncontrolled infections, pregnancy or lactation. Clinical symptoms, serum thyroxine, TRAb, thyroid ultrasound and orbital computed tomography formed the basis of the diagnosis. Ficoll-Paque density gradient centrifugation was used to isolate PBMCs from around 10 ml of fresh peripheral blood. Trizol reagent was used to extract the total RNA, and its quality was then checked on an Agilent 2100 Bioanalyzer. Overall results and qualifications from the work: In cross-validation, the 13-signature model distinguished ophthalmopathy from stable hyperthyroidism with around 90% sensitivity and around 84% specificity, while in the test set the corresponding values were around 79% and 71%. Most expanded thyroid clonotypes with a frequency above 0.001 also appeared in blood, which suggests that blood repertoires may reflect the immune response in the thyroid. No statistical method was used to predetermine the sample size, and group allocation was not hidden from the investigators. In validation, the model predicted ophthalmopathy progression with nearly 71% sensitivity and 72.22% specificity; some 13 predicted patients were CT-confirmed with GO in a median of approximately six months.

This chain joins TRBV4-1 to TRBJ2-7, and TRBD1 matches 11 of the central bases. Sequenced material: peripheral blood. This receptor was taken from a woman aged 18-35 years with Graves' ophthalmopathy. Donor details come from another sample of the same person, matched by shared clones. The CDR3 region has the sequence CASSQSPGTGGYEQYF. Here is the DNA: TGCGCCAGCAGCCAATCGCCCGGGACAGGGGGCTACGAGCAGTACTTC.